This T cell receptor beta chain was retrieved from a study of vaccination and CD4 T cells after COVID-19 (dated by TCRdb to between 2021 and 2024). Turning to the overall study: SARS-CoV-2 positivity had been established in the convalescent patients by nasal swab PCR, and mild disease was recorded in several of these patients and severe disease in one. Culture stimuli were overlapping spike peptide pools from SARS-CoV-2 and from the common cold coronaviruses HCoV-NL63, HCoV-OC43 and HCoV-229E. Control cultures used a CEFX viral epitope pool as positive control, an HIV-1 Nef peptide pool as negative control, or no peptide. Post-vaccine blood samples were collected a median of around 10 weeks after the second vaccine dose, ranging from about 13 to 250 days. The convalescent cohort comprised six males and four females, including two Hispanic individuals, seven Caucasians, two Asians and one multiracial person. Post-COVID blood samples from convalescent patients were collected a median of approximately 100 days after diagnosis, with a range of 35 to 161 days. In 10 COVID-19 convalescent patients and 4 infection-naive healthy vaccine recipients, the spike-specific CD4+ TCR repertoire before mRNA vaccination was compared with the repertoire after mRNA vaccination. Participants got two doses of the Pfizer-BioNTech BNT162b2 vaccine (n=8) or two doses of the Moderna mRNA-1273 vaccine (n=2).

Turning to this clonotype: Which antigen it targets is not known. No base qualities exist here, and no much larger clone lies one base off it.

The library was built by means of PCR. At the Johns Hopkins FTIC core, DNA from the cultured CD4+ T cells underwent TCR sequencing with the Oncomine TCR Beta short-read assay. The QIAamp micro DNA kit was used to extract genomic DNA from the cultured CD4+ T cells. The Oncomine TCR Beta libraries from cultured CD4+ T cells were pooled using unique dual indexes and then sequenced on an Illumina iSeq 100. The study's processing was this. Non-productive sequences were removed, and CDR3s that did not start with C, did not end with F or W, or were shorter than 7 amino acids were discarded. Antigen-specific clonotypes were identified with the MANAFEST web application by comparing peptide-stimulated wells with reference and other culture wells. Positive clones required FDR below 0.05, an odds ratio above 5, and productive frequency above 0.1% in at least two of three replicate wells. A clonotype was classed as cross-reactive if the clonotype showed significant expansion both in SARS-CoV-2 spike wells and in at least one common cold coronavirus spike condition. Using R version 3.6.1, CDR3 homology was evaluated through Levenshtein distances (stringdist) along with unrooted phylogenetic trees (ape). In TCRdb, the public reads were trimmed at Q25 with fastp and aligned with MiXCR, with productive beta chains retained. All rows with the same CDR3 protein become a single entry with the most common DNA and genes. What appears here as the V and J calls and clone size reflects TCRdb's work, not the paper's. The sample has 11,000 or so distinct CDR3 sequences on record, 35% to 50% of them singletons. The ten largest clonotypes hold approximately 20% of the sample.

The treatment or condition label on this specimen signifies: approximately nine-day PBMC culture with coronavirus spike peptide pools or control peptides (ViraFEST assay). The ViraFEST assay, used in the study, expanded antigen-specific T cells with peptide pools and then identified the expanded clonotypes through TCR sequencing. The convalescent patients' positive SARS-CoV-2 PCR tests fell between March and December 2020, which was before the Alpha, Beta and Delta variants emerged in the United States. Each well held around 2.1 million PBMCs cultured with roughly 9.2 ug/ml peptide pools in IMDM containing roughly 5% human AB serum and roughly 10 IU/ml IL-2. Half of the culture medium was replaced with fresh IL-2-containing medium on days 3 and 7. After nine to eleven days of culture, CD4+ T cells were isolated by negative selection with the EasySep CD4+ T cell isolation kit. Ficoll-Paque Plus gradient centrifugation was used to isolate PBMCs from whole blood, and the isolated PBMCs were then either used fresh or cryopreserved at -140C. Each culture condition was generally run in triplicate wells.

Study-wide findings and limitations: Only a relatively small number of convalescent patients were included in the study, and early timepoints following natural infection were not analyzed. Nearly all vaccine-specific clones in convalescent patients (304 of 307) were mono-reactive for SARS-CoV-2 spike rather than cross-reactive with common cold coronaviruses. Among convalescent patients, a median roughly 90% of the SARS-CoV-2-reactive clones seen after vaccination appeared only after vaccination, which suggests priming specific to the vaccine. An increase in the median number of SARS-CoV-2-reactive clonotypes from roughly 20 after infection to some 40 after vaccination was observed, but the change was not found to be significant.

The CDR3 contains 15 residues, cysteine and phenylalanine counted. The kept DNA is CDR3 alone, 45 bases in frame from the first base. CDR1 and CDR2 (DFQATT, SNEGSKA) derive from the germline V gene (reference sequence). The junction carries 14 bases between V and J, which are trimmed by 3 bases and 2 bases respectively. The chain joins TRBV20-1 to TRBJ2-1, with the D assignment possibly TRBD1 or TRBD2, given 5 matching bases for each. Source material: cultured CD4+ T cells from blood. The source of this sequence is a human donor with COVID-19. The CDR3: CSARRGAGTYNEQFF. The nucleotides read TGCAGTGCTAGGAGGGGTGCTGGCACCTACAATGAGCAGTTCTTC.